These T cell receptor beta chains were read from a single sample in a study of blood T cell repertoires in COVID-19. Method: immunoSEQ multiplex PCR; TCRdb's copy keeps in-frame clones and lacks some. This sample has 250,000 to 350,000 clones, with 65% to 85% found just once. The sequenced sample was peripheral blood. The source of these receptors is a person aged 65-85 years with COVID-19, enrolled during active disease. The CDR3 runs from the conserved cysteine through the conserved F or W. Each record gives: CDR3 DNA, CDR3 protein, V gene, clone size, D gene, J gene. A D gene is named only where the DNA matches it firmly. Clone size is given for some rows only: seen once, a few or many times, or a class if the clone is expanded.

TGTGCCAGCAGCGTAGCCGTCGGTGTCTACGAGCAGTACTTC,CASSVAVGVYEQYF,TRBV9,NA,NA,TRBJ2-7
TGTGCCAGCAGCCCCCCGGGACAGGGGCCCGGGGAGCAGTACTTC,CASSPPGQGPGEQYF,TRBV7-9,many,TRBD1,TRBJ2-7
TGTGCCAGCAGCCCAACTTATTCGTCCTACAATGAGCAGTTCTTC,CASSPTYSSYNEQFF,TRBV7-9,NA,NA,TRBJ2-1
TGTGCCAGCAGCCAGACTCCTATCTACGAGCAGTACTTC,CASSQTPIYEQYF,TRBV7-2,NA,NA,TRBJ2-7
TGCGCCAGCAGCTTGGTACAGGGCTTCTCTGGGGCCAACGTCCTGACTTTC,CASSLVQGFSGANVLTF,TRBV5-1,NA,NA,TRBJ2-6
TGCACCAGCAGCATAAGGACTAGCGAGACCGGGGAGCTGTTTTTT,CTSSIRTSETGELFF,TRBV5-1,NA,TRBD2,TRBJ2-2
TGTGCCAGCAGCTCGTCTAGCGGGGCCAATGAGCAGTTCTTC,CASSSSSGANEQFF,TRBV13,NA,TRBD2,TRBJ2-1
TGTGCCAGCAGTTTACGTCGACAGGTTTTGAAGGGGATCCCTGAAGCTTTCTTT,CASSLRRQVLKGIPEAFF,TRBV27,NA,NA,TRBJ1-1
TGTGCCAGCAGCCCCCCCGGGAGGACTGAAGCTTTCTTT,CASSPPGRTEAFF,TRBV7-3,NA,NA,TRBJ1-1
TGTGCCAGCAGTGAACGGCTAGCGGGAGGGCCCACCTACAATGAGCAGTTCTTC,CASSERLAGGPTYNEQFF,TRBV6-1,NA,TRBD2,TRBJ2-1
TGTGCTAGTGGTTTAGAAACTAAGGACAGGGAATACCACGAGCAGTACTTC,CASGLETKDREYHEQYF,TRBV12-5,NA,TRBD1,TRBJ2-7
TGTGCCAGCAGCCTCACTAGCGGGGGGGCCGCAGATACGCAGTATTTT,CASSLTSGGAADTQYF,TRBV21-1,few,NA,TRBJ2-3
TGTGCCAGCAGGGGACAGGGGGCGGGAGAGCAGTACTTC,CASRGQGAGEQYF,TRBV2,NA,TRBD1,TRBJ2-7
TGTGCCAGCAGCCAGACAGGGGGAGAATACGAGCAGTACTTC,CASSQTGGEYEQYF,TRBV4-2,NA,TRBD1,TRBJ2-7
TGTGCCAGCACCCGACAGGAGAGCACCGGGGAGCTGTTTTTT,CASTRQESTGELFF,TRBV6-5,NA,NA,TRBJ2-2
TGTGCCACCAGCAGAGGAGGCGGGAGGGCCGGGGCCAAAAACATTCAGTACTTC,CATSRGGGRAGAKNIQYF,TRBV15,NA,TRBD2,TRBJ2-4
TGCAGCGTAGCACCACAGGGCGCGTCCTACGAGCAGTACTTC,CSVAPQGASYEQYF,TRBV29-1,NA,NA,TRBJ2-7
TGTGCCAGCAGGGACCCCGGGAGTTCCGGGGAGCTGTTTTTT,CASRDPGSSGELFF,TRBV11-2,NA,NA,TRBJ2-2
TGTGCCAGCAGCTTCCCTAAAGGACAGGGACGAGGCTATGGCTACACCTTC,CASSFPKGQGRGYGYTF,TRBV5-6,few,TRBD1,TRBJ1-2
TGTGCCAGCAGTGACCGACGGGGCAATCAGCCCCAGCATTTT,CASSDRRGNQPQHF,TRBV6-1,NA,NA,TRBJ1-5
TGTGCCAGCAGCAGGGGACTAGCCATGGGCATTCAGTACTTC,CASSRGLAMGIQYF,TRBV7-2,NA,TRBD2,TRBJ2-4
TGTGCCAGCAGTGCCGTGGCGGGAGGCACTGAAGCTTTCTTT,CASSAVAGGTEAFF,TRBV28,NA,NA,TRBJ1-1
TGTGCCAGCAGTTACAGGCCTAGGAGCAATCAGCCCCAGCATTTT,CASSYRPRSNQPQHF,TRBV2,NA,NA,TRBJ1-5
TGTGCCATCAGTGAGCCCATGACAGGGTTTGACACAGATACGCAGTATTTT,CAISEPMTGFDTDTQYF,TRBV10-3,few,TRBD1,TRBJ2-3
TGTGCCAGCAGCCCCAGGCGACTAGCGGGAGAGTCGAGTTCCTACAATGAGCAGTTCTTC,CASSPRRLAGESSSYNEQFF,TRBV7-6,NA,TRBD2,TRBJ2-1
TGTGCCAGCAGCACCAGACAGGGGCTCACAGATACGCAGTATTTT,CASSTRQGLTDTQYF,TRBV7-2,NA,TRBD1,TRBJ2-3
TGTGCCAGCAGTTTACCAGGGGCCGCTGAAGCTTTCTTT,CASSLPGAAEAFF,TRBV12-3/TRBV12-4,NA,NA,TRBJ1-1
TGTGCCAGCAGCTTTGACTACACAGATACGCAGTATTTT,CASSFDYTDTQYF,TRBV7-3,NA,NA,TRBJ2-3
TGCGCCAGCAGCTTGGCCGGGGCTAGCGGGGTCCATGAGCAGTTCTTC,CASSLAGASGVHEQFF,TRBV5-1,NA,TRBD2,TRBJ2-1
TGTGCCAGCAGTGAACCAGGGAACTATGGCTACACCTTC,CASSEPGNYGYTF,TRBV25-1,NA,NA,TRBJ1-2
TGTGCCAGTAATAGGGGAGAAAAACTGTTTTTT,CASNRGEKLFF,TRBV19,NA,NA,TRBJ1-4
TGTGCCAGCAGCTTACGCAGGGGGAACACTGAAGCTTTCTTT,CASSLRRGNTEAFF,TRBV7-2,NA,NA,TRBJ1-1
TGTGCCAGCAGCACTCCAAGGAGCTCCTACGAGCAGTACTTC,CASSTPRSSYEQYF,TRBV21-1,NA,NA,TRBJ2-7
TGTGCCAGCAGCCAACTCCCTTATGACGAGCAGTACTTC,CASSQLPYDEQYF,TRBV14,NA,NA,TRBJ2-7
TGCGCCAGCAGCCAAGAAAAGTGGACAGAAGGTACGCAGTATTTT,CASSQEKWTEGTQYF,TRBV4-1,NA,NA,TRBJ2-3
TGTGCCAGCAGCTTAGTTGATTTAGGGGCGGGAGCGATCTTC,CASSLVDLGAGAIF,TRBV7-2,NA,TRBD2,TRBJ2-1
TGTGCCAGCAGCCTTAGGGGGACCTATCAGCCCCAGCATTTT,CASSLRGTYQPQHF,TRBV28,NA,NA,TRBJ1-5
TGTGCCAGCAGCTTGGACAGGTACAATGAGCAGTTCTTC,CASSLDRYNEQFF,TRBV5-4,once,NA,TRBJ2-1
TGTGCCAGCAGCCAAGGGGGACCGGGACAGAAAAGGGAAAAACTGTTTTTT,CASSQGGPGQKREKLFF,TRBV14,NA,TRBD1,TRBJ1-4
TGTGCCAGCAGCTTAGGTACAGGGAACGGGGAGCTGTTTTTT,CASSLGTGNGELFF,TRBV7-7,NA,NA,TRBJ2-2
TGTGCCAGCAGCGCCGGAGGGTCTATTCGGGGCGTTTCACCCCTCCACTTT,CASSAGGSIRGVSPLHF,TRBV7-2,NA,NA,TRBJ1-6
TGTGCCAGCAGGGAAGCGGGGGCCGGGGAGACCCAGTACTTC,CASREAGAGETQYF,TRBV6-1,NA,TRBD2,TRBJ2-5
TGTGCCAGCAGCTTAGTGACAGGGATCTATAGCAATCAGCCCCAGCATTTT,CASSLVTGIYSNQPQHF,TRBV7-8,NA,TRBD1,TRBJ1-5
TGCGCCAGCAGCCAAGATTTCGTTGACAGAACCTACAATGAGCAGTTCTTC,CASSQDFVDRTYNEQFF,TRBV4-1,NA,NA,TRBJ2-1
TGTGCCAGCAGCCTACAGGGGATCTGGGGCTACACCTTC,CASSLQGIWGYTF,TRBV5-4,NA,TRBD1,TRBJ1-2
TGTGCCAGCAAAGTTTCTAGCGGAGCGGATACGCAGTATTTT,CASKVSSGADTQYF,TRBV6-5,NA,TRBD2,TRBJ2-3